Below are 14 T cell receptor beta chains sequenced from a single sample in a study of blood T cell repertoires in COVID-19. TCRdb's table, derived via immunoSEQ multiplex PCR, lists solely in-frame clones and lacks some. The sample consists of approximately 210,000 clones, around four fifths of them appearing once. The sample was peripheral blood. Receptors originate from a woman aged 50 to 65 with acute or convalescent COVID-19.

In its sample, this clone was seen a few times. This chain uses TRBV13 with TRBJ1-3; D not certain. The germline CDR1 and CDR2 sequences are PRHDT and FYEKMQ (reference sequence). CDR3 length: 14 residues. With 5 bases removed from V and 1 base from J, the gap between germline ends came to 9 bases. CDR3 amino acids: CASSRAYSGNTIYF. The CDR3 DNA reads TGTGCCAGCAGCCGCGCTTATTCTGGAAACACCATATATTTT.

The chain links TRBV7-2 to TRBJ1-4, with no clear D. The ends were cut back, 5 bases at V and 3 bases at J, with 16 bases in the middle. CDR3 length equals 16 residues. Germline values: CDR1 SGHTA, CDR2 FQGNSA. The CDR3 region has the DNA TGTGCCAGCAGCCTCACCTCCATGGCGGCTAATGAAAAACTGTTTTTT. Encoded protein: CASSLTSMAANEKLFF.

The CDR3 sequence is CASSPQGWGVPYNEQFF. The CDR3, as DNA: TGTGCCAGTAGTCCGCAGGGATGGGGGGTGCCCTACAATGAGCAGTTCTTC. The genes are TRBV19 and TRBJ2-1; a weak D match, TRBD2 (6 bases). The ends were cut back, 5 bases at V and 2 bases at J, with 19 bases in the middle. The CDR3 is 17 amino acids. Germline V gene lookup returns CDR1 LNHDA and CDR2 SQIVND (reference sequence).

This chain uses TRBV5-1 with TRBJ1-4, with TRBD1 identical over 7 bases. V lost 4 bases and J lost 7; bases outside the gene matches: 10. The CDR3 is 15 amino acids. Per germline, CDR1 SGHRS and CDR2 YFSETQ. The chain's CDR3 is CASSGLTGSSEKLFF. CDR3 coding DNA: TGCGCCAGCAGCGGGCTGACAGGGTCTAGTGAAAAACTGTTTTTT. Together with reference TRBV5-1 and TRBJ1-4, the CDR3 gives the full variable domain: KAGVTQTPRYLIKTRGQQVTLSCSPISGHRSVSWYQQTPGQGLQFLFEYFSETQRNKGNFPGRFSGRQFSNSRSEMNVSTLELGDSALYLCASSGLTGSSEKLFFGSGTQLSVL.

This chain uses TRBV10-3 with TRBJ2-1; 11 positions agree with TRBD2. Germline V gene lookup returns CDR1 ENHRY and CDR2 SYGVKD. V was clipped by 3 bases and J by 6 bases; unmatched bases: 4. The CDR3 consists of 15 residues. For the CDR3, the DNA is TGTGCCATCAGTGATTTACTAGCGGGAGTCAATGAGCAGTTCTTC. Protein: CAISDLLAGVNEQFF.

This clone was seen only once. The rearrangement links TRBV11-2 to TRBJ1-6, with D maybe TRBD1 (6 bases). Germline CDR1 reads SGHAT; CDR2 reads FQNNGV. Trimming pared 5 bases from V and 9 bases from J, leaving 14 bases between. This CDR3 has 14 residues. CDR3 bases: TGTGCCAGCAGCCTAGGACAGTTCAGTTCACCCCTCCACTTT. Residues: CASSLGQFSSPLHF.

This chain links TRBV6-4 with TRBJ1-5; weak D call: TRBD1 (5 bases). The V and J ends lost 1 base and 3 bases respectively, with 13 bases between them. There are 16 residues in the CDR3. Germline V gives CDR1 MRHNA, CDR2 SNTAGT. The CDR3 spells CASSDLNDSYNQPQHF. CDR3 sequence (DNA): TGTGCCAGCAGTGACTTGAACGACAGCTACAATCAGCCCCAGCATTTT.

This clone turned up a few times. The chain joins TRBV7-9 to TRBJ1-1, with no clear D. Germline V gene sequence: CDR1 SEHNR, CDR2 FQNEAQ (reference sequence). The V end was cut by 3 bases, the J end by 1 base, with 3 bases between. CDR3 length: 12 amino acids. The CDR3 loop reads CASSFQNTEAFF. The CDR3, as DNA: TGTGCCAGCAGCTTTCAGAACACTGAAGCTTTCTTT. The variable domain in full, with the rest retrieved from reference TRBV7-9 and TRBJ1-1, is DTGVSQNPRHKITKRGQNVTFRCDPISEHNRLYWYRQTLGQGPEFLTYFQNEAQLEKSRLLSDRFSAERPKGSFSTLEIQRTEQGDSAMYLCASSFQNTEAFFGQGTRLTVV.

V usage is TRBV19 and J usage is TRBJ1-3, with TRBD1 identical over 8 bases. V was clipped by 2 bases and J by 0 bases; unmatched bases: 9. This CDR3 contains 18 residues. Germline CDR1 is LNHDA and CDR2 is SQIVND (reference sequence). CDR3 coding DNA: TGTGCCAGTAGTATACCAGGGGGCGCGAGGGACTCTGGAAACACCATATATTTT. Translating gives CASSIPGGARDSGNTIYF.

The chain uses TRBV6-5 and TRBJ2-5, with 8 bases that match TRBD1. CDR1 is MNHEY, CDR2 SVGAGI, per germline. With V trimmed by 9 bases and J by 0 bases, 3 bases remained unmatched. The CDR3 contains 13 residues. The CDR3 region is CASRTGHQETQYF. The CDR3 region has the DNA TGTGCCAGTCGGACAGGGCACCAAGAGACCCAGTACTTC.

V is TRBV25-1 and J is TRBJ2-1, with 12 bases that match TRBD2. Trimming cost V 5 bases and J 5 bases; bases outside gene matches: 13. The CDR3 is 18 residues long. CDR1 is MGHDK and CDR2 is SYGVNS in the germline V gene. CDR3 in amino acids: CASSPPGSLAGGHNEQFF. The CDR3 DNA reads as TGTGCCAGCAGTCCCCCTGGGTCCCTAGCGGGAGGGCACAATGAGCAGTTCTTC.

V usage is TRBV19 and J usage is TRBJ2-1; 8 nucleotides line up with TRBD2. From germline, CDR1 is LNHDA and CDR2 SQIVND (reference sequence). With 9 bases clipped from V and 3 bases from J, the junction kept 7 bases outside the gene matches. CDR3 length equals 14 residues. Here the CDR3 DNA reads TGTGCCAGCAAACAACTAGCGGACTACAATGAGCAGTTCTTC. The encoded protein is CASKQLADYNEQFF.

The table lists this clone with a count of one. The chain is built from TRBV2 and TRBJ1-5, with 7 bases that match TRBD1. There are 14 residues in the CDR3. CDR1 is SNHLY and CDR2 is FYNNEI in the germline V gene. Unmatched junction bases numbered 7, after V lost 7 bases and J lost 4 bases. CDR3 loop: CASTRGTENQPQHF. In DNA form, the CDR3 reads TGTGCCAGCACCCGGGGGACAGAAAATCAGCCCCAGCATTTT.

V is TRBV27 and J is TRBJ2-7, with a tentative D call TRBD2 (6 bases). This CDR3 is 15 amino acids long. CDR1 MNHEY and CDR2 SMNVEV come from the germline V gene (reference sequence). Between the trimmed V and J ends, which lost 5 bases and 5 bases, there was a span of 19 bases. The CDR3 DNA is TGTGCCAGCAGTGTCCGGGACTCTTTGAGGAACGAGCAGTACTTC. Protein product: CASSVRDSLRNEQYF.